The 13 T cell receptor beta chains presented below share a single source sample, sequenced in a study of blood T cell repertoires in COVID-19. Sequencing was performed with immunoSEQ multiplex PCR; in TCRdb, only in-frame clones are kept and a portion is missing. The data show fewer than 200,000 clones, roughly 84% seen once. The sequenced material came from peripheral blood. All receptors come from a man between 40 and 49 years old with acute or convalescent COVID-19.

V is TRBV11-3 and J is TRBJ1-3, with D perhaps matching TRBD1 (5 bases). The CDR3 consists of 16 residues. The V and J ends lost 2 bases and 4 bases respectively, with 15 bases between them. Germline V gene sequence: CDR1 SGHNT, CDR2 YENEEA. The CDR3 sequence: CASSLRLGPSGNTIYF. The CDR3 DNA reads as TGTGCCAGCAGCTTACGACTGGGGCCATCAGGAAACACCATATATTTT.

The V and J genes are TRBV10-3 and TRBJ1-1; the match to TRBD1 covers 10 bases. The junction had 5 bases not matched to a gene; V was cut back by 10 bases and J by 3 bases. Per the germline V gene, CDR1 is ENHRY and CDR2 is SYGVKD. CDR3 length equals 13 residues. CDR3 coding DNA: TGTGCCAGCCGGGACAGGGGAGACACTGAAGCTTTCTTT. Translating gives CASRDRGDTEAFF.

The chain joins TRBV9 to TRBJ2-5; 7 bases are a match to TRBD1. V trimming: 2 bases; J trimming: 5 bases; junction bases outside the gene matches: 3. The CDR3 is made up of 13 amino acids. CDR1 is SGDLS and CDR2 is YYNGEE in the germline V gene. CDR3 sequence (DNA): TGTGCCAGCAGCGTGAACAGGGGCGAGACCCAGTACTTC. Translated, it gives CASSVNRGETQYF.

The chain carries TRBV15 and TRBJ1-4; 10 bases align to TRBD1. CDR3 size: 15 residues. CDR1 and CDR2 from the germline V gene are LNHNV and YYDKDF (reference sequence). Losses at the gene ends were 5 bases for V and 7 bases for J; bases not matched to a gene: 7. CDR3 DNA sequence: TGTGCCACCAGCCGAAGGACAGGGGGAATTGAAAAACTGTTTTTT. This gives the protein CATSRRTGGIEKLFF.

J is TRBJ2-1 and V is TRBV2; D is perhaps TRBD1 (6 bases). V was trimmed by 8 bases and J by 7 bases, leaving 12 bases between them. The length of the CDR3 is 12 residues. Per germline, CDR1 SNHLY and CDR2 FYNNEI. This CDR3 reads CASGQGWNEQFF. CDR3 in DNA: TGTGCCAGCGGCCAGGGGTGGAATGAGCAGTTCTTC.

About this clone itself: This CDR3 is also generated by other DNA sequences in the sample. The rearrangement joins TRBV5-1 to TRBJ2-5; 7 bases are a match to TRBD1. V lost 0 bases, J lost 5 bases, and 4 bases stayed unmatched. CDR1 and CDR2 from the germline V gene are SGHRS and YFSETQ. There are 14 residues in the CDR3. As DNA, the CDR3 is TGCGCCAGCAGCTTGGGTAGGGGGCAGGAGACCCAGTACTTC. It is translated as CASSLGRGQETQYF.

The chain has TRBV30 and TRBJ2-2; TRBD1 aligns across 8 bases. V dropped 0 bases and J dropped 4; count of bases not matched to a gene: 4. The CDR3 length is 15 residues. Germline CDR1 GTSNPN, CDR2 SVGIG (reference sequence). CDR3 sequence (DNA): TGTGCCTGGAGTGTACAGGGGGTCGGCACCGGGGAGCTGTTTTTT. Translation: CAWSVQGVGTGELFF.

The chain carries TRBV10-3 and TRBJ1-5; the D gene is possibly TRBD1 (5 bases). The germline CDR1 and CDR2 sequences are ENHRY and SYGVKD. The CDR3 runs to 15 residues. The germline V and J ends were trimmed by 3 bases and 1 base, with 10 bases remaining between them. In DNA form, the CDR3 reads TGTGCCATCAGTGACCCAGGGCGGAGCAATCAGCCCCAGCATTTT. Protein sequence: CAISDPGRSNQPQHF.

The chain is built from TRBV9 and TRBJ1-1; D may be TRBD1 (5 bases). V lost 0 bases and J 1 base, leaving 10 bases between the germline ends. Germline CDR1 is SGDLS and CDR2 is YYNGEE. The CDR3 is 15 residues long. The DNA of the CDR3 is TGTGCCAGCAGCGTAGAGGGGTCGGCGAACACTGAAGCTTTCTTT. Translated: CASSVEGSANTEAFF.

V usage is TRBV7-9 and J usage is TRBJ1-2, with no clear D. The CDR3 sequence is 13 residues long. Deletions cut 5 bases from V and 4 bases from J, with 11 bases between. Germline V gene lookup returns CDR1 SEHNR and CDR2 FQNEAQ (reference sequence). CDR3 in amino acids: CASSPRVGYGYTF. DNA of the CDR3: TGTGCCAGCAGCCCCCGGGTCGGCTATGGCTACACCTTC.

The gene calls are TRBV3-1 (or the pseudogene TRBV3-2) and TRBJ1-6; D is possibly TRBD1 (6 bases). This CDR3 contains 14 residues. Germline V gene data show CDR1 as LGHDT and CDR2 as YNNKEL (reference sequence). Trimming removed 4 bases at V and 8 bases at J, with 12 bases between. CDR3 in amino acids: CASSLREGDSPLHF. In DNA, the CDR3 is TGTGCCAGCAGCCTGCGGGAGGGGGATTCACCCCTCCACTTT.

About this clone itself: This CDR3 is also generated by other DNA sequences in the sample. The V gene is TRBV3-1 (or the pseudogene TRBV3-2), the J gene TRBJ1-5; TRBD1 is a possible D gene (6 bases). V was clipped by 0 bases and J by 7 bases, with 7 bases between them. Per the germline V gene, CDR1 is LGHDT and CDR2 is YNNKEL (reference sequence). CDR3 length: 13 residues. CDR3 nucleotides: TGTGCCAGCAGCCAAGACGGACAGCAGCCCCAGCATTTT. Protein product: CASSQDGQQPQHF.

The rearrangement uses TRBV18 and TRBJ1-2; possible D gene TRBD1, 5 bases. The V gene lost 0 bases and the J gene lost 2 bases, with 7 bases spanning the gap. The CDR3 loop spans 14 amino acids. The germline gives CDR1 KGHSH, CDR2 LQKENI. CDR3 amino acids: CASSPPGVNYGYTF. The CDR3, as DNA: TGTGCCAGCTCACCACCAGGGGTGAACTATGGCTACACCTTC.